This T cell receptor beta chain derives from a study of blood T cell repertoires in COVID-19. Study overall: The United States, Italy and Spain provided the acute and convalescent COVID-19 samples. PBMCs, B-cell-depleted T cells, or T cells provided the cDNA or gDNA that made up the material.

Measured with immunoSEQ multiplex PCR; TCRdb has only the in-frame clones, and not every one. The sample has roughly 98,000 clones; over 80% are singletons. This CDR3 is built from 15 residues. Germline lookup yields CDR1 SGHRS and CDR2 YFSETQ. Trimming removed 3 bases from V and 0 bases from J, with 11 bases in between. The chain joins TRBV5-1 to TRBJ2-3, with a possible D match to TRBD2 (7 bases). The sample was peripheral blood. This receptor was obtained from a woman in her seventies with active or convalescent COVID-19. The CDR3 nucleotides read TGCGCCAGCAGCTCCCGGGGGGCCAGCACAGATACGCAGTATTTT. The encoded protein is CASSSRGASTDTQYF.